Below are 28 T cell receptor beta chains sequenced from a single sample in a study of cytomegalovirus exposure and HLA in healthy donors (dated by TCRdb to about 2017). The protocol used for the library was the immunoSEQ multiplex PCR assay. A mixture of 60 forward primers for TCR Vbeta segments and 13 reverse primers for TCR Jbeta segments was used in the multiplex PCR. Here the immuneACCESS table is served through TCRdb, limited to in-frame sequences with V and J called. Missing clones are a known gap in these copies; in checked studies unresolved V genes cover under half, and the rest lacks a known reason. This sample lists roughly 180,000 clones; about 80% were detected once. The leading ten clones occupy about 1.3% of the sample. Specimen: PBMCs. Source of these receptors: a man aged 30-40 years in good health and CMV-seronegative.

The chain links TRBV6-1 to TRBJ1-2; maybe TRBD1 (6 bases). Trimming took 2 bases from V and 2 from J, leaving 12 bases between them. CDR3 length: 15 amino acids. The germline gives CDR1 MNHNS, CDR2 SASEGT. The CDR3, as DNA: TGTGCCAGCAGTGAACGTGTCAGGGGAAACTATGGCTACACCTTC. This translates into CASSERVRGNYGYTF.

This clone was observed a few times. The chain combines TRBV7-9 with TRBJ2-7; the D is unclear. The V end lost 0 bases, the J end lost 4 bases, and 4 bases lay between the germline ends. In germline, CDR1 is SEHNR, CDR2 FQNEAQ (reference sequence). The CDR3 is made up of 12 amino acids. The CDR3 DNA reads as TGTGCCAGCAGCTTAGCCCAGTACGAGCAGTACTTC. Amino acids: CASSLAQYEQYF.

This rearrangement joins TRBV19 to TRBJ2-7; 7 nucleotides align to TRBD1. CDR3 length: 15 residues. Trimming took 6 bases from V and 4 from J; bases not matched to a gene: 12. From germline, CDR1 is LNHDA and CDR2 SQIVND (reference sequence). CDR3 in DNA: TGTGCCAGTAGCAGACCGGGACAGAACCTATACGAGCAGTACTTC. Encoded protein: CASSRPGQNLYEQYF. The variable domain in full, with the rest retrieved from reference TRBV19 and TRBJ2-7, is DGGITQSPKYLFRKEGQNVTLSCEQNLNHDAMYWYRQDPGQGLRLIYYSQIVNDFQKGDIAEGYSVSREKKESFPLTVTSAQKNPTAFYLCASSRPGQNLYEQYFGPGTRLTVT.

The V call is TRBV28, the J call TRBJ2-1, with TRBD2 as a possible D gene (6 bases). CDR3 length: 15 residues. CDR1 is MDHEN and CDR2 is SYDVKM in the germline V gene. Trimming removed 7 bases at V and 0 bases at J, with 13 bases between. For the CDR3, the DNA is TGTGCCAGCACGGGCGGGACCCGCTCCTACAATGAGCAGTTCTTC. Amino acid sequence: CASTGGTRSYNEQFF.

The genes are TRBV6-5 and TRBJ1-2, with D perhaps TRBD1 (6 bases). V lost 6 bases and J lost 2, with 13 bases in between. This CDR3 spans 14 amino acids. CDR1 and CDR2 (germline): MNHEY, SVGAGI. In nucleotides, the CDR3 is TGTGCCAGCAGCGCGGCGGGGGGCAACTATGGCTACACCTTC. It specifies CASSAAGGNYGYTF.

The chain joins TRBV18 to TRBJ1-6, with TRBD1 matching 7 bases. The CDR3 has 15 residues. Trimming cost V 2 bases and J 7 bases; bases outside gene matches: 5. Looked up from germline, CDR1 is KGHSH and CDR2 is LQKENI. CDR3 DNA: TGTGCCAGCTCACCAAGGGACAGCCAAAATTCACCCCTCCACTTT. Its translation is CASSPRDSQNSPLHF.

The V gene is TRBV7-2, the J gene TRBJ2-6; TRBD2 matches at 9 bases. With 1 base clipped from V and 3 bases from J, the junction kept 7 bases outside the gene matches. Germline CDR1 is SGHTA and CDR2 is FQGNSA. CDR3 length equals 18 residues. CDR3 DNA sequence: TGTGCCAGCAGCTTAGGAGCTAGCGGGGTTAATGGGGCCAACGTCCTGACTTTC. It specifies CASSLGASGVNGANVLTF. Together with reference TRBV7-2 and TRBJ2-6, the CDR3 gives the full variable domain: GAGVSQSPSNKVTEKGKDVELRCDPISGHTALYWYRQSLGQGLEFLIYFQGNSAPDKSGLPSDRFSAERTGGSVSTLTIQRTQQEDSAVYLCASSLGASGVNGANVLTFGAGSRLTVL.

This chain links TRBV7-2 with TRBJ2-3, with 9 bases lining up with TRBD1. V lost 1 base, J lost 1 base, and 3 bases stayed unmatched. The CDR3 has 16 amino acids. The germline V gene encodes CDR1 SGHTA and CDR2 FQGNSA. This CDR3 is CASSLGTGEGTDTQYF. CDR3 bases: TGTGCCAGCAGCTTAGGGACAGGGGAGGGCACAGATACGCAGTATTTT.

This clone has just a few counts. The J gene is TRBJ2-5, the V gene TRBV18; TRBD2 agrees at 7 bases. With V trimmed by 0 bases and J by 4 bases, 2 bases remained unmatched. Germline lookup yields CDR1 KGHSH and CDR2 LQKENI. This CDR3 contains 14 residues. The DNA of the CDR3 is TGTGCCAGCTCACCACCGGGGACTACAGAGACCCAGTACTTC. Translation: CASSPPGTTETQYF.

The J gene is TRBJ1-2, the V gene TRBV18, with D perhaps matching TRBD1 (6 bases). Germline V gene sequence: CDR1 KGHSH, CDR2 LQKENI. CDR3 length equals 14 residues. V lost 0 bases and J 6 bases, leaving 11 bases between the germline ends. The CDR3 DNA sequence: TGTGCCAGCTCACCACCGGGAGGGGGGCATGGCTACACCTTC. This translates into CASSPPGGGHGYTF.

This clone was seen more than once but under ten times. The chain uses TRBV19 and TRBJ2-5; no definite D call. CDR1 and CDR2 (germline): LNHDA, SQIVND (reference sequence). Trimming left V 1 base short and J 1 base short, with 7 bases between. This CDR3 has 14 residues. CDR3 DNA: TGTGCCAGTAGTATAGGTAGACTCCAAGAGACCCAGTACTTC. It codes for CASSIGRLQETQYF.

This chain joins TRBV10-1 and TRBJ2-2; TRBD1 matches at 7 bases. Per germline, CDR1 WNHNN and CDR2 SYGVQD (reference sequence). The J segment lost 5 bases and the V segment lost 8 bases, leaving 14 bases of the junction unmatched. The CDR3 totals 16 residues. CDR3 DNA sequence: TGCGCCAGCGGGGATTCTCCGGGACAGCGAACCGGGGAGCTGTTTTTT. Translation gives CASGDSPGQRTGELFF.

V is TRBV5-4 and J is TRBJ2-7; 7 bases are shared with TRBD2. The length of the CDR3 is 14 residues. With V trimmed by 0 bases and J by 0 bases, 0 bases remained unmatched. Germline V lookup: CDR1 SGHNT, CDR2 YYREEE (reference sequence). The CDR3 DNA sequence: TGTGCCAGCAGCTTGGGCGGGAGCTCCTACGAGCAGTACTTC. As protein: CASSLGGSSYEQYF.

CDR3 residues: CASSLMTGGLHQETQYF. The DNA of the CDR3 is TGTGCCAGCAGCTTGATGACAGGGGGCTTACATCAAGAGACCCAGTACTTC. The chain recombines TRBV7-2 with TRBJ2-5; the match to TRBD1 covers 10 bases. The CDR3 contains 17 residues. In germline, CDR1 is SGHTA, CDR2 FQGNSA. The junction had 9 bases not matched to a gene; V was cut back by 3 bases and J by 2 bases. Full variable domain (outside the CDR3, taken from reference TRBV7-2 and TRBJ2-5): GAGVSQSPSNKVTEKGKDVELRCDPISGHTALYWYRQSLGQGLEFLIYFQGNSAPDKSGLPSDRFSAERTGGSVSTLTIQRTQQEDSAVYLCASSLMTGGLHQETQYFGPGTRLLVL.

The chain employs TRBV2 and TRBJ2-7; TRBD2 aligns across 7 bases. This CDR3 spans 15 amino acids. Unmatched junction bases numbered 15, after V lost 10 bases and J lost 3 bases. Germline lookup yields CDR1 SNHLY and CDR2 FYNNEI. DNA for the CDR3: TGTGCCACCAGCAGGGAGGGTGCTGCGTTCTACGAGCAGTACTTC. Amino acid sequence: CATSREGAAFYEQYF.

J is TRBJ2-3 and V is TRBV2; D remains ambiguous. The germline V gene has CDR1 SNHLY and CDR2 FYNNEI. The CDR3 consists of 14 residues. V was trimmed by 5 bases and J by 1 base, leaving 10 bases between them. CDR3 residues: CASSRLERTDTQYF. The CDR3 DNA reads as TGTGCCAGCAGTCGCCTGGAGCGCACAGATACGCAGTATTTT.

The table lists this clone with a count of one. This chain connects TRBV20-1 to TRBJ1-4; TRBD1 might be the D (5 bases). CDR1 and CDR2 (germline): DFQATT, SNEGSKA (reference sequence). The CDR3 runs 11 residues. Between the trimmed V and J ends, which lost 6 bases and 8 bases, there was a span of 10 bases. The CDR3 DNA follows: TGCAGTGCGTGGGGGGTGGAAAAACTGTTTTTT. Protein sequence: CSAWGVEKLFF.

The chain joins TRBV5-1 to TRBJ1-5; 7 bases match TRBD1. Germline values: CDR1 SGHRS, CDR2 YFSETQ. This CDR3 comprises 14 residues. J lost 6 bases, V lost 0 bases, and 3 bases had no gene match. The CDR3 nucleotides read TGCGCCAGCAGCTTGGATCCAGGGGGTCAGCCCCAGCATTTT. It codes for CASSLDPGGQPQHF.

The chain uses TRBV11-2 and TRBJ2-7; 10 positions agree with TRBD1. Germline V gene lookup returns CDR1 SGHAT and CDR2 FQNNGV. The CDR3 has 15 residues. Losses at the gene ends were 5 bases for V and 2 bases for J; bases not matched to a gene: 6. The CDR3 region has the DNA TGTGCCAGCAGCCCAACGGGACAGGGGCCCTACGAGCAGTACTTC. Its protein product is CASSPTGQGPYEQYF.

This chain connects TRBV5-1 to TRBJ1-5, with 10 nucleotides matching TRBD1. The CDR3 extends over 15 amino acids. The germline CDR1 and CDR2 sequences are SGHRS and YFSETQ. Unmatched junction bases numbered 9, after V lost 4 bases and J lost 8 bases. CDR3 region: CASSQQGTGDEPQHF. The CDR3 DNA follows: TGCGCCAGCAGCCAGCAAGGGACAGGGGATGAGCCCCAGCATTTT.

This chain links TRBV30 with TRBJ2-7, with D maybe TRBD1 (5 bases). There are 13 residues in the CDR3. V was shortened by 2 bases and J by 5 bases, with 13 bases between the two germline ends. Germline CDR1 and CDR2: GTSNPN and SVGIG (reference sequence). For the CDR3, the DNA is TGTGCCTGGAGTAGCAGGGCCCCCCACGAGCAGTACTTC. As protein: CAWSSRAPHEQYF. The variable domain in full, completed from reference TRBV30 and TRBJ2-7, reads SQTIHQWPATLVQPVGSPLSLECTVEGTSNPNLYWYRQAAGRGLQLLFYSVGIGQISSEVPQNLSASRPQDRQFILSSKKLLLSDSGFYLCAWSSRAPHEQYFGPGTRLTVT.

CDR3: CASSSLQGVSPLHF. DNA for the CDR3: TGTGCCAGCAGCTCACTACAGGGCGTCTCACCCCTCCACTTT. The genes are TRBV6-5 and TRBJ1-6, with D perhaps matching TRBD1 (6 bases). The germline gives CDR1 MNHEY, CDR2 SVGAGI. This CDR3 is 14 amino acids long. V shed 6 bases and J shed 10 bases, with 16 bases lying between them.

The V call is TRBV27, the J call TRBJ1-2, with 8 bases lining up with TRBD1. The CDR3 loop spans 13 amino acids. From germline, CDR1 is MNHEY and CDR2 SMNVEV (reference sequence). Trimming cost V 5 bases and J 5 bases; bases outside gene matches: 4. CDR3 protein: CASSNGTGYGYTF. CDR3 nucleotides: TGTGCCAGCAGTAACGGGACAGGATATGGCTACACCTTC.

V and J are TRBV7-8 and TRBJ1-1; D unresolved. Germline V CDR1 and CDR2: SGHVS, FQNEAQ. This CDR3 has 14 amino acids. Trimming pared 3 bases from V and 3 bases from J, leaving 11 bases between. The CDR3 region has the DNA TGTGCCAGCAGCTTCGCGGGGTACGACACTGAAGCTTTCTTT. Encoded protein: CASSFAGYDTEAFF.

The chain joins TRBV2 to TRBJ2-2; D is unresolved. This CDR3 has 15 residues. Germline V gives CDR1 SNHLY, CDR2 FYNNEI. V lost 6 bases and J lost 4, with 15 bases in between. CDR3 in amino acids: CASRSKSAGTGELFF. The CDR3 region has the DNA TGTGCCAGCAGATCAAAGTCGGCAGGCACCGGGGAGCTGTTTTTT.

The table lists this clone with a few counts. The J gene is TRBJ2-4, the V gene TRBV30; 7 positions match TRBD2. Germline CDR1 and CDR2: GTSNPN and SVGIG (reference sequence). There are 14 residues in the CDR3. Losses at the gene ends were 3 bases for V and 6 bases for J; bases not matched to a gene: 8. In DNA, the CDR3 is TGTGCCTGGAGGACACTAGCGACTACAAACATTCAGTACTTC. Protein sequence: CAWRTLATTNIQYF.

The J gene is TRBJ1-2, the V gene TRBV6-6, with D possibly matching TRBD1 (5 bases). This CDR3 region has 14 residues. The germline V gene has CDR1 MNHNY and CDR2 SVGAGI (reference sequence). V lost 2 bases, J lost 6 bases, and 13 bases lay in between. The CDR3 DNA reads as TGTGCCAGCAGTTACGGGCCAGTAGGGGATGGCTACACCTTC. Amino acid sequence: CASSYGPVGDGYTF.

The chain links TRBV10-2 to TRBJ2-3, with 9 nucleotides matching TRBD2. V lost 6 bases to trimming and J lost 0 bases; unmatched junction nucleotides: 4. The length of the CDR3 is 15 residues. Per germline, CDR1 WSHSY and CDR2 SAAADI. The CDR3 protein is CASSLTSGSTDTQYF. CDR3 DNA: TGCGCCAGCAGCCTGACTAGCGGTAGCACAGATACGCAGTATTTT.